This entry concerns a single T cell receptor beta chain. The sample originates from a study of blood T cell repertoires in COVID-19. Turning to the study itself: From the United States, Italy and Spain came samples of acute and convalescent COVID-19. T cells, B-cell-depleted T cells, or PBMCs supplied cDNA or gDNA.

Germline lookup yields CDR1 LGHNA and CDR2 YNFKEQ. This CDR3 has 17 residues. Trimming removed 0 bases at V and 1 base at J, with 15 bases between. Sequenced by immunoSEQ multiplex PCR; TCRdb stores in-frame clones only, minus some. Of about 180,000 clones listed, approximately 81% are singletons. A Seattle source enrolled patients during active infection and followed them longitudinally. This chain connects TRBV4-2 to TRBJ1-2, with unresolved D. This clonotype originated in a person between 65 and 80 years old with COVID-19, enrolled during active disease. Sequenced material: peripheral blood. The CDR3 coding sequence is TGTGCCAGCAGCCAAGAAAGTGGGAGACACCTTAACTATGGCTACACCTTC. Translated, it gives CASSQESGRHLNYGYTF.